One and the same sample provided the 10 T cell receptor beta chains below, sequenced in a study of OX40 agonist ivuxolimab in advanced cancers. Some clones are missing from TCRdb's copy, which holds only in-frame ones; the method was immunoSEQ multiplex PCR. The sample comprises some 33,000 clones, about 74% of which are singletons, and 9.5% to 15% rests with the top ten. The sequencing here drew on CD4+ or CD8+ T cells sorted from blood, taken in a trial of the OX40 agonist ivuxolimab. The source of these receptors is an adult with an advanced solid tumor such as melanoma, head and neck, liver or kidney cancer.

The chain's CDR3 is CASRQAGGPDNEQFF. CDR3 bases: TGTGCCAGCAGACAAGCGGGGGGGCCGGACAATGAGCAGTTCTTC. The chain couples TRBV6-6 to TRBJ2-1; 10 positions agree with TRBD2. The CDR3 length is 15 residues. With 6 bases clipped from V and 5 bases from J, the junction kept 7 bases outside the gene matches. The germline gives CDR1 MNHNY, CDR2 SVGAGI (reference sequence).

CDR3 sequence (DNA): TGCGCCAGCAGCAGAGAGGTTGGCGATACGCAGTATTTT. Translated: CASSREVGDTQYF. The J gene is TRBJ2-3, the V gene TRBV5-1; the D is unclear. V dropped 4 bases and J dropped 6 bases, with 12 bases sitting between them. The CDR3 loop spans 13 amino acids. Germline V gene sequence: CDR1 SGHRS, CDR2 YFSETQ.

The chain has TRBV20-1 and TRBJ1-1; 7 nucleotides agree with TRBD1. The junction had 6 bases not matched to a gene; V was cut back by 6 bases and J by 11 bases. Germline V lookup: CDR1 DFQATT, CDR2 SNEGSKA (reference sequence). The CDR3 length is 10 residues. In DNA, the CDR3 is TGCAGTGCCCGGACAGGTGGGGCTTTCTTT. Translation: CSARTGGAFF.

This clone was found a few times. The chain joins TRBV19 to TRBJ1-5, with 7 bases identical to TRBD1. The ends lost 9 bases at V and 3 bases at J; junction bases unmatched: 11. This CDR3 comprises 15 residues. Germline CDR1 reads LNHDA; CDR2 reads SQIVND (reference sequence). The CDR3 DNA reads TGTGCCAGCAACCCGACAGGGACAGTCAATCAGCCCCAGCATTTT. Translation gives CASNPTGTVNQPQHF.

This chain links TRBV27 with TRBJ1-3, with 11 positions matching TRBD1. This CDR3 is 20 amino acids long. After removal of 8 bases from V and 1 base from J, the junction contained 19 bases not matched to a gene. Germline V gene lookup returns CDR1 MNHEY and CDR2 SMNVEV (reference sequence). The CDR3 DNA sequence: TGTGCCAGCCCCACGATTCCCGGGACAGGGGGTTTGCCTTCTGGAAACACCATATATTTT. This translates into CASPTIPGTGGLPSGNTIYF.

The J gene is TRBJ2-2, the V gene TRBV12-1; the table's D gene call, TRBD2, was not cross checked with the DNA. TRBV12-1 constitutes a pseudogene. CDR3 length equals 13 residues. The CDR3 nucleotides are TGTGCCCGCGGGACGGCGAACACCGGGGAGCTGTTTTTT. Its translation is CARGTANTGELFF.

CDR3 DNA sequence: TGTGCCAGCAGCTTAGGAGAGGGATTACACGAAAAACTGTTTTTT. Protein: CASSLGEGLHEKLFF. The rearrangement uses TRBV7-9 and TRBJ1-4; unclear D gene. Trimming removed 1 base at V and 8 bases at J, with 14 bases between. The CDR3 is 15 residues long. Germline CDR1 reads SEHNR; CDR2 reads FQNEAQ (reference sequence).

This chain joins TRBV10-3 and TRBJ2-5, with D possibly TRBD2 on 5 matching bases. The CDR3 consists of 13 residues. V was shortened by 4 bases and J by 5 bases, with 11 bases between the two germline ends. Looked up from germline, CDR1 is ENHRY and CDR2 is SYGVKD. CDR3 nucleotide sequence: TGTGCCATCAGTGTTGAGGGCCCGGAGACCCAGTACTTC. Encoded protein: CAISVEGPETQYF.

The chain is built from TRBV7-3 and TRBJ2-1, with 10 bases fitting TRBD2. Per the germline V gene, CDR1 is SGHTA and CDR2 is FQGTGA. Trimming cost V 5 bases and J 10 bases; bases outside gene matches: 8. The CDR3 covers 14 residues. The CDR3 bases are TGTGCCAGCAGCCTCACATCTAGCGGGGGCGAGCAGTTCTTC. It yields the protein CASSLTSSGGEQFF.

The CDR3 is CASSGTGTGTQPQHF. The CDR3 DNA sequence: TGTGCCAGCAGTGGGACCGGGACGGGGACTCAGCCCCAGCATTTT. This chain joins TRBV2 and TRBJ1-5, with D possibly matching TRBD1 (5 bases). The V and J ends lost 4 bases and 6 bases respectively, with 16 bases between them. This CDR3 comprises 15 residues. The germline V gene encodes CDR1 SNHLY and CDR2 FYNNEI.